Here is one T cell receptor beta chain with its context. This entry comes from a study of blood T cell repertoires in COVID-19. As for the study in general: COVID-19 samples collected from the United States, Italy and Spain covered acute and convalescent phases.

Participants, about 18 to 95 years old, spanned more than 20 US areas. Someone with COVID-19 had been met by exposed participants within 2 weeks before study entry. CDR1 SGHDT and CDR2 YYEEEE come from the germline V gene. V lost 4 bases to trimming and J lost 8 bases; unmatched junction nucleotides: 8. CDR3 length equals 13 residues. Per the original data handling: Researchers report that nucleated cell counts were estimated from reference gene primer amplification. Sequenced by immunoSEQ multiplex PCR; TCRdb stores in-frame clones only, minus some. From that table come the V and J calls and clone size; the DNA was used to work out D and trimming. Altogether some 270,000 clones are present, about 85% being singletons, with the ten largest covering just over 6.5%.

The chain combines TRBV5-6 with TRBJ1-1, with 7 bases fitting TRBD1. The material sequenced was PBMCs or T cells enriched from blood (not recorded which). The TCR comes from a woman aged 45-60 years who had been exposed to COVID-19. DNA of the CDR3: TGTGCCAGCAGCCCCCTGGGACAGAGGGAAGCTTTCTTT. It translates to CASSPLGQREAFF.